This section outlines one TCR beta chain sequence together with its context. The CDR3 runs 16 residues. After removal of 4 bases from V and 4 bases from J, the junction contained 7 bases not matched to a gene. The V gene's germline CDR1 is SQVTM and CDR2 ANQGSEA. Cohorts were assigned according to the clinical history that participants reported. This record belongs to a study of blood T cell repertoires in COVID-19. Study overall: Acute and convalescent COVID-19 samples came from the United States, Italy and Spain. In each case, the material was cDNA or gDNA derived from T cells, B-cell-depleted T cells, or PBMCs.

In the authors' methods: Amplified reference gene primers provided the basis for estimating nucleated cell counts. Here immunoSEQ multiplex PCR was the method, and the copy in TCRdb shows in-frame clones only, minus some. The DNA gave D and trimming, while V, J and clone size come from that table. The profile shows roughly 400,000 clones, 70% to 90% of them singletons. What was sequenced was PBMCs or T cells enriched from blood (not recorded which). V usage is TRBV29-1 and J usage is TRBJ2-7; 16 bases are shared with TRBD2. The receptor comes from a woman aged 18-29 years who had been exposed to COVID-19. CDR3 amino acids: CSVAGTSGRVEYEQYF. CDR3 nucleotides: TGCAGCGTTGCGGGGACTAGCGGGAGGGTTGAGTACGAGCAGTACTTC.